A selection of T cell receptor beta chains follows, all from one sample in a study of technical replicates of blood from a few donors. Clones were sequenced by immunoSEQ multiplex PCR, and TCRdb holds only the in-frame ones, with some missing. The sample has more than 70,000 clones, 93% seen once. The sample comprised T cells isolated from PBMCs. All receptors come from a human donor in good health. Each CDR3 is given with its conserved first and last residue. The order of the fields is D gene, clone size, V gene, CDR3 protein. The D gene is left open where the match is weak. Clone size is stated in some rows and not others, as once, few, many or a class when expanded.

TRBD2 . TRBV7-9 CASSLGGLAGGPEQFF
. . TRBV23-1 CASSPPRGNSPLHF
TRBD1 . TRBV5-8 CASSKNRDRVREQYF
. . TRBV7-6 CASTSPVEGGRNNEQFF
. once TRBV19 CASSLLPGSQPQHF
. . TRBV28 CASASVSYEQYF
TRBD2 . TRBV4-1 CASSQVLAGNNEQFF
. . TRBV11-3 CASSSTPYNEQFF
. once TRBV11-3 CASSPGPRGRNTEAFF
. . TRBV30 CAWRENSPLHF